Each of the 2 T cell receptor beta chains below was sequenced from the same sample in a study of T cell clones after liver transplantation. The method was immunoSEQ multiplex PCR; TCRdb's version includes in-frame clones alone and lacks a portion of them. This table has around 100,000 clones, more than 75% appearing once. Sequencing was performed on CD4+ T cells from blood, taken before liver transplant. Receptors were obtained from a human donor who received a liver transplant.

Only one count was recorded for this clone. CDR3 nucleotide sequence: TGCGCCAGCACCGCAGGAACCAACACTGAAGCTTTCTTT. It specifies CASTAGTNTEAFF. The chain carries TRBV5-1 and TRBJ1-1, with unresolved D. Trimming stripped 6 bases from V and 2 bases from J, with 11 bases between. The germline gives CDR1 SGHRS, CDR2 YFSETQ. The CDR3 sequence is 13 residues long.

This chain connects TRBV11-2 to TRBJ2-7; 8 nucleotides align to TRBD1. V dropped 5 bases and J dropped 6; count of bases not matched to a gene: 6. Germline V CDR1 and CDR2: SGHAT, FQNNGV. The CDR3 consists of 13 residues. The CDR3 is CASSIGQGREQYF. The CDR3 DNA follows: TGTGCCAGCAGCATCGGACAGGGTCGCGAGCAGTACTTC. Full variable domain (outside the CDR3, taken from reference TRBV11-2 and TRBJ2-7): EAGVAQSPRYKIIEKRQSVAFWCNPISGHATLYWYQQILGQGPKLLIQFQNNGVVDDSQLPKDRFSAERLKGVDSTLKIQPAKLEDSAVYLCASSIGQGREQYFGPGTRLTVT.